This T cell receptor (beta chain) was found in a study of shared clonotypes between healthy human individuals. Produced via immunoSEQ multiplex PCR; TCRdb's table is partial and in-frame only. The data contain a few million clones, 85% to 95% of them seen just once; the ten biggest clones take up about 0.41%. V was pared by 2 bases and J by 0 bases, with 13 bases between. Germline V gene data show CDR1 as SEHNR and CDR2 as FQNEAQ (reference sequence). The CDR3 length is 16 residues. The donors, all of them Caucasian adults, lived in Nashville, Tennessee. V and J are TRBV7-9 and TRBJ2-5; no clear D gene. The clonotype originates from a man between 18 and 29 years old in good health. Some clones in this sample may be carry-over from other donors' samples. Sequenced: naive CD4+ T cells from PBMCs. Sample subset: CD45RA+ positively selected. Written as DNA, the CDR3 is TGTGCCAGCAGCTTATGGACCGACCCCTACCAAGAGACCCAGTACTTC. The encoded protein is CASSLWTDPYQETQYF.